This T cell receptor (beta chain) comes out of a study of shared clonotypes between healthy human individuals. This table comes from immunoSEQ multiplex PCR, and its TCRdb copy is limited to in-frame clones, with some not included. The profile shows roughly 1 million clones, about 80% of them singletons. V gave up 3 bases and J gave up 4 bases, with 14 bases separating them. In germline, CDR1 is SGDLS, CDR2 YYNGEE. This CDR3 has 15 amino acids. This TCR was recovered from a man younger than 35 in good health. J is TRBJ2-1 and V is TRBV9; the D is unclear. What was sequenced was memory CD4+ T cells sorted from blood. The subset: CD45RA-negative fraction. The CDR3: CASSGGTVGYNEQFF. The DNA for the CDR3 is TGTGCCAGCAGCGGTGGAACAGTGGGGTACAATGAGCAGTTCTTC. The variable domain in full, completed from reference TRBV9 and TRBJ2-1, reads DSGVTQTPKHLITATGQRVTLRCSPRSGDLSVYWYQQSLDQGLQFLIQYYNGEERAKGNILERFSAQQFPDLHSELNLSSLELGDSALYFCASSGGTVGYNEQFFGPGTRLTVL.